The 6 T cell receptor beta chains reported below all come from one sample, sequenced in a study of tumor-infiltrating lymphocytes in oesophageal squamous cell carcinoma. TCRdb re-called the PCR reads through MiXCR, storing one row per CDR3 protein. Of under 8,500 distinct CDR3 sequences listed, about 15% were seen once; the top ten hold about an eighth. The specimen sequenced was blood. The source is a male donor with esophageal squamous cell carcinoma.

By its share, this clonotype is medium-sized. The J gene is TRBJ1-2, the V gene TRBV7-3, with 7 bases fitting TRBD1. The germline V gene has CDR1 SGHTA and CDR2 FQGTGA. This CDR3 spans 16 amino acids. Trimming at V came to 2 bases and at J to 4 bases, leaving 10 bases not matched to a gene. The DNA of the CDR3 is TGTGCCAGCAGCTTACACAGGGGTCAACTTCCCTATGGCTACACCTTC. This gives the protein CASSLHRGQLPYGYTF.

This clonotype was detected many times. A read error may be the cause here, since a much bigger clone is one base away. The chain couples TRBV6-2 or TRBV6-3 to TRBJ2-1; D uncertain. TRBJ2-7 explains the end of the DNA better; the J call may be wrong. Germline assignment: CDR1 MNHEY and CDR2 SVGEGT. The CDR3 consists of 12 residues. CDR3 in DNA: TGTGCCAGCAGTTACGGCGACACCCAGCAGTACTTC. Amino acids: CASSYGDTQQYF.

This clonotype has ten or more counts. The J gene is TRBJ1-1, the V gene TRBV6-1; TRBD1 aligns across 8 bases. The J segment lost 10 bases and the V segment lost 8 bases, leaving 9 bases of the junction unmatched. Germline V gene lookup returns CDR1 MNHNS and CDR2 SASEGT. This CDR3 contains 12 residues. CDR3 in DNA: TGTGCCAGCGGTAGGAGGACAGGGATAGCTTTCTTT. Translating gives CASGRRTGIAFF.

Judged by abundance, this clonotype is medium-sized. The CDR3 sequence is CASSEIQPIYNEQFF. CDR3 nucleotide sequence: TGTGCCAGCAGTGAAATCCAGCCGATCTACAATGAGCAGTTCTTC. The chain has TRBV6-1 and TRBJ2-1; D is unresolved. The V end lost 2 bases, the J end lost 3 bases, and 11 bases lay between the germline ends. Germline V gene sequence: CDR1 MNHNS, CDR2 SASEGT. The CDR3 contains 15 residues.

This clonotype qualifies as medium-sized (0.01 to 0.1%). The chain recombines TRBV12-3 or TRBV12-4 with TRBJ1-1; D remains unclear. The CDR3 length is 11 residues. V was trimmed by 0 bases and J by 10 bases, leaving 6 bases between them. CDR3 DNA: TGTGCCAGCAGTTTAGCGCCTGCAGCTTTCTTT. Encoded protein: CASSLAPAAFF.

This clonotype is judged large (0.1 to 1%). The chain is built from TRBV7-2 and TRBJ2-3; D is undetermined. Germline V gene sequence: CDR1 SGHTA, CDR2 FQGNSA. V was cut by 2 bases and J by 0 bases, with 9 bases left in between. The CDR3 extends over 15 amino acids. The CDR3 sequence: CASSLTLTSTDTQYF. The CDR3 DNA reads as TGTGCCAGCAGCTTAACCTTGACTAGCACAGATACGCAGTATTTT.